This passage covers 10 T cell receptor beta chains from one sample sequenced in a study of T cells in Graves' hyperthyroidism and ophthalmopathy. Researchers amplified the TCR beta CDR3 regions from RNA transcripts. Using the HTBI primer set, a first-round RT-PCR was run on the TCR CDR3. One entry per CDR3 protein results from TCRdb running MiXCR on the multiplex PCR reads. The sample consists of approximately 560,000 distinct CDR3 sequences, 46% of them appearing once. Sequencing used peripheral blood or thyroid tissue (not recorded which). The receptors come from a woman aged 18 to 35 with Graves' hyperthyroidism.

The chain employs TRBV9 and TRBJ2-5; D is unresolved. This CDR3 is built from 15 residues. The V gene lost 0 bases and the J gene lost 8 bases, with 17 bases spanning the gap. Looked up from germline, CDR1 is SGDLS and CDR2 is YYNGEE. The CDR3 region is CASSVDPGSGFTQYF. As DNA, the CDR3 is TGTGCCAGCAGCGTAGACCCAGGAAGTGGGTTCACCCAGTACTTC.

This clonotype was observed many times. The chain has TRBV9 and TRBJ1-2; D perhaps matches TRBD1 (6 bases). Trimming stripped 0 bases from V and 2 bases from J, with 8 bases between. The CDR3 loop spans 14 amino acids. The germline V gene encodes CDR1 SGDLS and CDR2 YYNGEE. The DNA of the CDR3 is TGTGCCAGCAGCGTAGACACAGGGAACTATGGCTACACCTTC. Its translation: CASSVDTGNYGYTF. Looking up the rest from reference TRBV9 and TRBJ1-2 gives the full variable domain: DSGVTQTPKHLITATGQRVTLRCSPRSGDLSVYWYQQSLDQGLQFLIQYYNGEERAKGNILERFSAQQFPDLHSELNLSSLELGDSALYFCASSVDTGNYGYTFGSGTRLTVV.

To note about this clonotype: A much larger clone lies a single base off, so this may be a read error. V gene TRBV24-1 combines with J gene TRBJ1-2, with D perhaps TRBD1 (5 bases). The CDR3 runs 14 residues. Germline V gene lookup returns CDR1 KGHDR and CDR2 SFDVKD. In DNA, the CDR3 is TGTGCCACCAGTGGTTTGGGGGTAACCTATGGCTACACCTTC. Protein sequence: CATSGLGVTYGYTF.

The sample holds a few counts of this clonotype. The rearrangement uses TRBV7-3 and TRBJ2-5, with D perhaps TRBD1 or TRBD2 (5 bases each). The CDR3 covers 17 residues. Trimming took off 5 bases at V and 4 bases at J, with 23 bases between the two ends. Germline lookup yields CDR1 SGHTA and CDR2 FQGTGA. The CDR3 region is CASSQPLGGPRGETQYF. As DNA, the CDR3 is TGTGCCAGCAGCCAGCCCCTTGGGGGTCCTAGAGGAGAGACCCAGTACTTC.

The chain carries TRBV25-1 and TRBJ1-6, with a possible D match to TRBD1 (6 bases). V was shortened by 8 bases and J by 5 bases, with 16 bases between the two germline ends. The CDR3 contains 15 residues. CDR1 and CDR2 from the germline V gene are MGHDK and SYGVNS. The CDR3 protein is CASVRQGRDNSPLHF. CDR3 bases: TGTGCCAGCGTCCGGCAGGGGAGAGATAATTCACCCCTCCACTTT. Looking up the rest from reference TRBV25-1 and TRBJ1-6 gives the full variable domain: EADIYQTPRYLVIGTGKKITLECSQTMGHDKMYWYQQDPGMELHLIHYSYGVNSTEKGDLSSESTVSRIRTEHFPLTLESARPSHTSQYLCASVRQGRDNSPLHFGNGTRLTVT.

This clonotype has a single count. The rearrangement links TRBV4-1 to TRBJ1-5; tentative D call: TRBD1 (5 bases). Germline values: CDR1 MGHRA, CDR2 YSYEKL. CDR3 length equals 14 residues. V lost 4 bases to trimming and J lost 4 bases, with 11 bases between them. As DNA, the CDR3 is TGCGCCAGCAGCCGATTAGGGGTAAATCAGCCCCAGCATTTT. It specifies CASSRLGVNQPQHF.

CDR3 amino acids: CASSPTAAHDEQYF. The CDR3 DNA is TGTGCCAGCAGCCCCACCGCGGCCCATGACGAGCAGTACTTC. This chain connects TRBV12-3 or TRBV12-4 to TRBJ2-7; D is undetermined. The CDR3 has 14 amino acids. V lost 6 bases and J 5 bases, leaving 17 bases between the germline ends.

The J gene is TRBJ1-6, the V gene TRBV6-1; tentatively, D is TRBD1 (5 bases). Germline-derived CDR1 and CDR2 are MNHNS and SASEGT. The germline V and J ends were trimmed by 6 bases and 0 bases, with 9 bases remaining between them. CDR3 length: 15 amino acids. CDR3 in DNA: TGTGCCAGCAGGCGGGGGAGCTCCTATAATTCACCCCTCCACTTT. It codes for CASRRGSSYNSPLHF.

The gene calls are TRBV10-3 and TRBJ2-7, with a possible D match to TRBD1 (5 bases). The V gene lost 4 bases and the J gene lost 3 bases, with 13 bases spanning the gap. The CDR3 spans 14 residues. Germline V gene lookup returns CDR1 ENHRY and CDR2 SYGVKD. CDR3: CAISVDSRSYEQYF. Written as DNA, the CDR3 is TGTGCCATCAGTGTAGACAGCCGCAGCTACGAGCAGTACTTC.

The rearrangement joins TRBV29-1 to TRBJ1-1, with 7 bases identical to TRBD1. The CDR3 spans 14 residues. V was pared by 1 base and J by 2 bases, with 4 bases of the junction left unmatched. Germline values: CDR1 SQVTM, CDR2 ANQGSEA. Here the CDR3 reads CSVEAGQSNTEAFF. CDR3 coding DNA: TGCAGCGTTGAAGCGGGACAGTCCAACACTGAAGCTTTCTTT.